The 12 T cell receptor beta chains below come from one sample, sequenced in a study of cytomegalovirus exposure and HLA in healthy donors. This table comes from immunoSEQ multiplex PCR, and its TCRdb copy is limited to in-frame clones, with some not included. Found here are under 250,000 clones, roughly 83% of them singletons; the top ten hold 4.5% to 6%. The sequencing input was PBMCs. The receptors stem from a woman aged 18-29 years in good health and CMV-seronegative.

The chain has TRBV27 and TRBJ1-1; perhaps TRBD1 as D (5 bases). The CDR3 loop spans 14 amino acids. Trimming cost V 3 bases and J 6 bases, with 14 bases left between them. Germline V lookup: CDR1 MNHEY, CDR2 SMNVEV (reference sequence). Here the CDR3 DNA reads TGTGCCAGCAGTTTTAACCTCGGGGCGGCTGAAGCTTTCTTT. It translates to CASSFNLGAAEAFF.

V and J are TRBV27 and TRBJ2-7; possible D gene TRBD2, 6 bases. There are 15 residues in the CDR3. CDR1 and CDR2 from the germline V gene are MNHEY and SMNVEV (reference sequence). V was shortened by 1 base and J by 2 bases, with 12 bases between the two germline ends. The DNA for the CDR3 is TGTGCCAGCAGTTTATTGCGGGATTCGGCCTACGAGCAGTACTTC. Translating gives CASSLLRDSAYEQYF.

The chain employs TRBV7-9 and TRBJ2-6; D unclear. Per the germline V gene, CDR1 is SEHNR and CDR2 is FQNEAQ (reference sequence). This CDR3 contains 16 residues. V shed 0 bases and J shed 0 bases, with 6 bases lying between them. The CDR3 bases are TGTGCCAGCAGCTTAGCGGTCCCCTCTGGGGCCAACGTCCTGACTTTC. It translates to CASSLAVPSGANVLTF.

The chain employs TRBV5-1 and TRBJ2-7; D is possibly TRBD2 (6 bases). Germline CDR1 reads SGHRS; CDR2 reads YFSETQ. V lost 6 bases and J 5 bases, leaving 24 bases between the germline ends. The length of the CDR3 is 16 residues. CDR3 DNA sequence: TGCGCCAGCACCCCCCCCGTAGCCGGGAGTCGGGACGAGCAGTACTTC. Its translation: CASTPPVAGSRDEQYF.

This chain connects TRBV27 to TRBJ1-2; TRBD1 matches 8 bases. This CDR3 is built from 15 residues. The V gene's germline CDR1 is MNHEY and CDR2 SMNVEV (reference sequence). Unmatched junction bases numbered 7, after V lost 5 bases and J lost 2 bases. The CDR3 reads CASSQGQGDNYGYTF. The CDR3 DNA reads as TGTGCCAGCAGTCAAGGACAGGGAGACAACTATGGCTACACCTTC.

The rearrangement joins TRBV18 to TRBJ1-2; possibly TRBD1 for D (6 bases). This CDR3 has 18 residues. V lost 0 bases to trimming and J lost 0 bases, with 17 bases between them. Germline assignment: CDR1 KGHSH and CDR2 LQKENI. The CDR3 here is CASSPPVRTDNTNYGYTF. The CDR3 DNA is TGTGCCAGCTCACCACCGGTGAGGACAGATAACACTAACTATGGCTACACCTTC.

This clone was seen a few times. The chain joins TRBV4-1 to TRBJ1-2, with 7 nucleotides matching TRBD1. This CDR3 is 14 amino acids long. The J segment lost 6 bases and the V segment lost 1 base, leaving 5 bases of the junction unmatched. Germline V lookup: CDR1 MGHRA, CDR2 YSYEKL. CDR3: CASSQVPGGNGYTF. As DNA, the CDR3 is TGCGCCAGCAGCCAAGTCCCAGGGGGGAATGGCTACACCTTC.

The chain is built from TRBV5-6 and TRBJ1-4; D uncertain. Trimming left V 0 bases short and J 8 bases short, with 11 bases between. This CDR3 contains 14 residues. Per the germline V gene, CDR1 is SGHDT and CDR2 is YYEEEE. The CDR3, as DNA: TGTGCCAGCAGCTTGGGCCCGGATGGAGAAAAACTGTTTTTT. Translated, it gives CASSLGPDGEKLFF.

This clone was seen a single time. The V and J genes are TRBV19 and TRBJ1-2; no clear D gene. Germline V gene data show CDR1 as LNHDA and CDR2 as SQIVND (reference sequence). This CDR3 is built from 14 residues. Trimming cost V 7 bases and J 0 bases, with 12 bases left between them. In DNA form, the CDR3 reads TGTGCCAGTACCCCGGGGTCCTCTAACTATGGCTACACCTTC. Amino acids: CASTPGSSNYGYTF.

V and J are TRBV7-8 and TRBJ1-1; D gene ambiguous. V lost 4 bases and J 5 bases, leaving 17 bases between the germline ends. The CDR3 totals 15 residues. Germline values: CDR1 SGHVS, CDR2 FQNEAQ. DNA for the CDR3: TGTGCCAGCAGCTCACGGGAGCCCGGTAGGACTGAAGCTTTCTTT. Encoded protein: CASSSREPGRTEAFF. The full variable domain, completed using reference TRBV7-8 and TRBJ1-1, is GAGVSQSPRYKVAKRGQDVALRCDPISGHVSLFWYQQALGQGPEFLTYFQNEAQLDKSGLPSDRFFAERPEGSVSTLKIQRTQQEDSAVYLCASSSREPGRTEAFFGQGTRLTVV.

The CDR3 sequence is CASSAGSGTQYF. Written as DNA, the CDR3 is TGTGCCAGCAGCGCGGGTAGTGGGACCCAGTACTTC. This chain links TRBV9 with TRBJ2-5, with no clear D. Germline CDR1 is SGDLS and CDR2 is YYNGEE. The length of the CDR3 is 12 residues. Trimming left V 3 bases short and J 7 bases short, with 10 bases between.

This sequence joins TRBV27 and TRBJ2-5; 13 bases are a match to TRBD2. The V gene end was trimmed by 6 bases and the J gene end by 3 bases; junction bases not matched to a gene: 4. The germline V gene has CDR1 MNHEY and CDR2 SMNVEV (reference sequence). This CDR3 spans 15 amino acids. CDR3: CASSPGTSGKETQYF. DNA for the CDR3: TGTGCCAGCAGCCCCGGGACTAGCGGGAAAGAGACCCAGTACTTC.